This TCR beta chain was identified during a study of radiation and T cells in renal cell carcinoma. The protocol was immunoSEQ multiplex PCR, while the TCRdb copy is restricted to in-frame clones and leaves out a portion. The table includes under 35,000 clones, about 85% detected once. The time point denotes: blood 4 weeks post-SBRT, at nephrectomy. Treatment here: 15 Gy SBRT to primary tumor, nephrectomy 4 weeks later. This renal cell carcinoma was of the clear cell type. CDR1 is SGDLS, CDR2 YYNGEE, per germline. The CDR3 sequence is 15 residues long. Trimming took off 3 bases at V and 4 bases at J, with 16 bases between the two ends.

This sample comprised blood, obtained from a patient whose treatment included radiotherapy and nephrectomy. The chain combines TRBV9 with TRBJ1-1; D not resolved. This sequence originates from a man aged 60 to 69 with renal cell carcinoma. This CDR3 reads CASSAQTAGSTEAFF. The DNA for the CDR3 is TGTGCCAGCAGCGCCCAGACGGCCGGAAGCACTGAAGCTTTCTTT.